This TCR beta chain was recovered during a study of blood T cells in healthy people across ages. The wider study: Per two T cells, template switching captured roughly one barcoded beta molecule. General study points: Unsorted PBMCs ruled out conclusive naive versus antigen-experienced comparison.

Germline CDR1 reads DFQATT; CDR2 reads SNEGSKA (reference sequence). The J segment lost 3 bases and the V segment lost 0 bases, leaving 0 bases of the junction unmatched. This CDR3 region has 13 residues. As for this clonotype: No antigen is known for it.

PCR was performed a second time for about 7 to 11 cycles using a sample-barcoded 5' primer and a J-beta primer mix. Tagging of each cDNA molecule was performed by a template-switch adaptor with 12 random nucleotides. TCRdb itself ran the 5' RACE reads through MiXCR, one entry per CDR3 protein. The table has about 640,000 distinct CDR3 sequences, approximately 30% seen once; the top ten hold 15% to 18%. This chain joins TRBV20-1 and TRBJ1-1, with 8 positions matching TRBD1. The material sequenced was blood. This clonotype originated in a woman older than 75 in good health. This CDR3 reads CSARETGDTEAFF. DNA of the CDR3: TGCAGTGCTAGAGAGACAGGGGACACTGAAGCTTTCTTT.